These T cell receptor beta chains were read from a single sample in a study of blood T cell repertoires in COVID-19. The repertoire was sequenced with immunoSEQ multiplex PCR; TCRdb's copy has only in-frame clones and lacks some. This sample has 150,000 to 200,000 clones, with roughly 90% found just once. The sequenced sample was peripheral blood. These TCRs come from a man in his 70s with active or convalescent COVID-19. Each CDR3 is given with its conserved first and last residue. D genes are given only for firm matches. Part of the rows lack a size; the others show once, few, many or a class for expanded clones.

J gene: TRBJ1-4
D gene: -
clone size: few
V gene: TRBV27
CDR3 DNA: TGTGCCAGCAGCTTCAGGTCCAGGCTAAATGAAAAACTGTTTTTT
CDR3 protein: CASSFRSRLNEKLFF

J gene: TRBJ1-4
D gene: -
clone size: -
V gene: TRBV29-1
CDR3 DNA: TGCAGCGTTGTCGACGACAGCAACGAAAAACTGTTTTTT
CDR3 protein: CSVVDDSNEKLFF

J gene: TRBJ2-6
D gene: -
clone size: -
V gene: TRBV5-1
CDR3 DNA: TGCGCCAGCAGCTTGGCCGGCTCTGGGGCCAACGTCCTGACTTTC
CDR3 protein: CASSLAGSGANVLTF

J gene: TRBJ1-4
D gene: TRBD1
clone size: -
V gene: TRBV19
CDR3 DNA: TGTGCCAGTAACATGCCGGGACAGGGAGATGAAAAACTGTTTTTT
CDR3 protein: CASNMPGQGDEKLFF

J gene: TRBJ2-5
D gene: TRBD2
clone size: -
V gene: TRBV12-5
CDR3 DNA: TGTGCTAGTGGTTCCGGACTAGCGGGGGCAAAACAAGAGACCCAGTACTTC
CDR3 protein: CASGSGLAGAKQETQYF

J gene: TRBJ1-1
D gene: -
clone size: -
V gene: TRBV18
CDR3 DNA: TGTGCCAGCTCGACAAGGGGTCAGAGGAACACTGAAGCTTTCTTT
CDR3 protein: CASSTRGQRNTEAFF

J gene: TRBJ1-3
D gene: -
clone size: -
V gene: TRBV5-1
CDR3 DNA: TGCGCCAGCAGCTCCACAGGGAATTCAGGAAACACCATATATTTT
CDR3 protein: CASSSTGNSGNTIYF

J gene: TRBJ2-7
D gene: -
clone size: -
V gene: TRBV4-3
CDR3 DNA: TGCGCCAGCAGCCAAGAGAGACACTACGAGCAGTACTTC
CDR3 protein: CASSQERHYEQYF

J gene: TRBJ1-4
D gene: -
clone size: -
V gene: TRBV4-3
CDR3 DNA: TGCGCCAGCAGCCAAGACCCGCTAAATAATGAAAAACTGTTTTTT
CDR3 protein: CASSQDPLNNEKLFF

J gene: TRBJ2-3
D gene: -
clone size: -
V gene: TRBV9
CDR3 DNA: TGTGCCAGCAGCGTACAGGGTTGGTCAGATACGCAGTATTTT
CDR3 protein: CASSVQGWSDTQYF

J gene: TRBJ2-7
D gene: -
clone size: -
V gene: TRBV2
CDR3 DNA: TGTGCCAGCAGGGAGGGCAGGTTCCCCTACGAGCAGTACTTC
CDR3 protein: CASREGRFPYEQYF

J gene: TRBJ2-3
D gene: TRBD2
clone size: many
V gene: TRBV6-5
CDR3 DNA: TGTGCCAGCAGTATAGCGGGGAAAGGTACAGATACGCAGTATTTT
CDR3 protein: CASSIAGKGTDTQYF

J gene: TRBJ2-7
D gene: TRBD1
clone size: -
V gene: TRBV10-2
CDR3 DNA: TGCGCCAGCAGTGGAGGGGGCAAGTACGAGCAGTACTTC
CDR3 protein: CASSGGGKYEQYF

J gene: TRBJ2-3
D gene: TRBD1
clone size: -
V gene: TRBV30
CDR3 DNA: TGTGCCGGTGGCAGGGGGCGCGCAGATACGCAGTATTTT
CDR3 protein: CAGGRGRADTQYF

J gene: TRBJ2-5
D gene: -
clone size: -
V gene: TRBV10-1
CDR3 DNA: TGCGCCAGCAGTGGATCAGGGCGAGAGACCCAGTACTTC
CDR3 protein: CASSGSGRETQYF

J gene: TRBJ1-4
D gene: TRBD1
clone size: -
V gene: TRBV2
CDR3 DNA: TGTGCCAGCAGCTCCGGGACAGGGGGTCGCAGACTGTTTTTT
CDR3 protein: CASSSGTGGRRLFF

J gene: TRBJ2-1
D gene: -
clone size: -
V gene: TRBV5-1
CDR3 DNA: TGCGCCAGCAGCTTCAGCGGCGACTACAATGAGCAGTTCTTC
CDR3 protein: CASSFSGDYNEQFF

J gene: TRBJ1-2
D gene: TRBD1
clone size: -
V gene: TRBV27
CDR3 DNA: TGTGCCAGCAGTCGCGGACAGGGGGGGTATGGCTACACCTTC
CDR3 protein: CASSRGQGGYGYTF

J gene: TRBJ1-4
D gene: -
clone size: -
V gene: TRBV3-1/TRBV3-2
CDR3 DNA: TGTGCCAGCAGCCAAGTCCTAGCAGGGGCTAATGAAAAACTGTTTTTT
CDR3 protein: CASSQVLAGANEKLFF

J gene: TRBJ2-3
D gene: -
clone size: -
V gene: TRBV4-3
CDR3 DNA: TGCGCCAGCAGCCAAAGCGCCAGATTCACAGATACGCAGTATTTT
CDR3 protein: CASSQSARFTDTQYF

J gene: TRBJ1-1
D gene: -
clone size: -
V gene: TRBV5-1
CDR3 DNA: TGCGCCAGCAGCCCGGGGACACTGGGGACTGAAGCTTTCTTT
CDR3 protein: CASSPGTLGTEAFF

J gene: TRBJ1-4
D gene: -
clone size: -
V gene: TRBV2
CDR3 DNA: TGTGCCAGCAGTGAACAAAATGAAAAACTGTTTTTT
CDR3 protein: CASSEQNEKLFF

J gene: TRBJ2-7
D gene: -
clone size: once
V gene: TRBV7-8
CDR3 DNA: TGTGCCAGCGGGAGCCGCGGACTCTCCTACGAGCAGTACTTC
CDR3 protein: CASGSRGLSYEQYF

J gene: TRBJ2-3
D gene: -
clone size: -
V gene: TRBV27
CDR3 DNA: TGTGCCAGCAGTTTTTTGGGGGGTGGCACAGATACGCAGTATTTT
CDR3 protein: CASSFLGGGTDTQYF

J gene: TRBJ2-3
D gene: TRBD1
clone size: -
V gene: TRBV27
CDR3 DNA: TGTGCCAGCAGAATGACAGGGAGCACAGATACGCAGTATTTT
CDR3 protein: CASRMTGSTDTQYF

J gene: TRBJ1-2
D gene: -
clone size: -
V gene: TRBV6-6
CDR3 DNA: TGTGCCAGCACCTACCAGGGGTTTGGCTACACCTTC
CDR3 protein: CASTYQGFGYTF

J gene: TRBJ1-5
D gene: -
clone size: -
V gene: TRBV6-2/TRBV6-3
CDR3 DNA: TGTGCCAGCAGTTATAACAGGGCAAATCAGCCCCAGCATTTT
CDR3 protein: CASSYNRANQPQHF

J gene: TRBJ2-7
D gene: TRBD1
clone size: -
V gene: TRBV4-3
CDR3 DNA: TGCGCCAGCAGCCAAGACCGGGACAGAATGATGCTCTTC
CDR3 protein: CASSQDRDRMMLF

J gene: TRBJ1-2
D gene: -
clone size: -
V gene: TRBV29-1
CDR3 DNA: TGCAGCGTGGAGAGGTCGGGGTCAAGCTACACCTTC
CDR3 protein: CSVERSGSSYTF

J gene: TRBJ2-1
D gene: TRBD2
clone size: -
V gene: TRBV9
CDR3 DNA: TGTGCCAGCAGCGTAGGAGCGGGAGGTTACAATGAGCAGTTCTTC
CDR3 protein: CASSVGAGGYNEQFF

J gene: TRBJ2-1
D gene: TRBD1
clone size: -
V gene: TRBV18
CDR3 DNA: TGTGCCAGCTCAACCGGACAGGGGGGAACCCCTAGTTTATACAATGAGCAGTTCTTC
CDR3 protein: CASSTGQGGTPSLYNEQFF

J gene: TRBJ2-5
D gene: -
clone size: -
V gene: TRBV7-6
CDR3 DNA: TGTGCCAGCAGCTTAGCGAGGAGCCCACAAGAGACCCAGTACTTC
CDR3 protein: CASSLARSPQETQYF

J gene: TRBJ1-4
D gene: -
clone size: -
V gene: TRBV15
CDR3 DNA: TGTGCCACCAGCAGAGATCAGGGCTTACCCAATGAAAAACTGTTTTTT
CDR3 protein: CATSRDQGLPNEKLFF

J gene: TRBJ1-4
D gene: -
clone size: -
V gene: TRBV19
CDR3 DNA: TGTGCCAGTAGTATACCGCACAGGGCTAATGAAAAACTGTTTTTT
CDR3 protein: CASSIPHRANEKLFF

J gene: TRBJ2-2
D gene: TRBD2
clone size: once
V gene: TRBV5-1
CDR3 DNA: TGCGCCAGCAGCCGGGGGGTAGACACCGGGGAGCTGTTTTTT
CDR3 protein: CASSRGVDTGELFF

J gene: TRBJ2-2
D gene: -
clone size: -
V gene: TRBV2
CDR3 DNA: TGTGCCAGCCGGGGCGGGATAGCCGGGGAGCTGTTTTTT
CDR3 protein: CASRGGIAGELFF

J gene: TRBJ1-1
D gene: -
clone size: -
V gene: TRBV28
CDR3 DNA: TGTGCCAGCAGTTTTATTACAGGGGAAGCTTTCTTT
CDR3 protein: CASSFITGEAFF

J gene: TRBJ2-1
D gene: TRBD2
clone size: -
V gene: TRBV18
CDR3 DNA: TGTGCCAGCTCACAGACACTAGCGGGAGCCTACAATGAGCAGTTCTTC
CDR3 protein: CASSQTLAGAYNEQFF

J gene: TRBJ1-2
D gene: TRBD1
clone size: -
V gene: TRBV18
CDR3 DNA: TGTGCCAGCTCACCTATATCCGGGACAGGCCCCCACTATGGCTACACCTTC
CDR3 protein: CASSPISGTGPHYGYTF

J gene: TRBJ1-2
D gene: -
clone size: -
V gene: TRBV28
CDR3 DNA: TGTGCCAGCAGCCCAACCTCCGGGGGGAACTATGGCTACACCTTC
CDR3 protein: CASSPTSGGNYGYTF

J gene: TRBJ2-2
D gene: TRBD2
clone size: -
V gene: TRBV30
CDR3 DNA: TGTGCCTGGAACAGCGGGGGGACCGGCACCGGGGAGCTGTTTTTT
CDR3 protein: CAWNSGGTGTGELFF

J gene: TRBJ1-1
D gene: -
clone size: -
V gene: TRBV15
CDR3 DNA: TGTGCCACCAGCCCCCCTCCAGGGAGGCAGAACACTGAAGCTTTCTTT
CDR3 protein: CATSPPPGRQNTEAFF

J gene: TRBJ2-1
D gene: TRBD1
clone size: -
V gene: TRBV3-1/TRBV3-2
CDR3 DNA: TGTGCCAGCAGAAAGGGACAGAACTACAATGAGCAGTTCTTC
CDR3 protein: CASRKGQNYNEQFF